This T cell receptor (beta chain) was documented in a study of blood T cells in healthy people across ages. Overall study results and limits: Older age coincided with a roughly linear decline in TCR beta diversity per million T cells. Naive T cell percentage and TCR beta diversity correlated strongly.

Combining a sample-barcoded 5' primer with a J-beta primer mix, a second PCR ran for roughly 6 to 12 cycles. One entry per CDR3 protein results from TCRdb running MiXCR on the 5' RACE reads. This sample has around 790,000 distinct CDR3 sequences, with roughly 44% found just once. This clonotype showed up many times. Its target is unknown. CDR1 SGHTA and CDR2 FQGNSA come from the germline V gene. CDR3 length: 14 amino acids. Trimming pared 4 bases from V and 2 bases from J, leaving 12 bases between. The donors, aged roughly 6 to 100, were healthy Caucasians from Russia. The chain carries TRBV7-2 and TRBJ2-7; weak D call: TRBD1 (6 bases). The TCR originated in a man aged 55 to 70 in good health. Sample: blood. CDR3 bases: TGTGCCAGCAGCTCTCTGGACAGAGCCTACGAGCAGTACTTC. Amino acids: CASSSLDRAYEQYF.